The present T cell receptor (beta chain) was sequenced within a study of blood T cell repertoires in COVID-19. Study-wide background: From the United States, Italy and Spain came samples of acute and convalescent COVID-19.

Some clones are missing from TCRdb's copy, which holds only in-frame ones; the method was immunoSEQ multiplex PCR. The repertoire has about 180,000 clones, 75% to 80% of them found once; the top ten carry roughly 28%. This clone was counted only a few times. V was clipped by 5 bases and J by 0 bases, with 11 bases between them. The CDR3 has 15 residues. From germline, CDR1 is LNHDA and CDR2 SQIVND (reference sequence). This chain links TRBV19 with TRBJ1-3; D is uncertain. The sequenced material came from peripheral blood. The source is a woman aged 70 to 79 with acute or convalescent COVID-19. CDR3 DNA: TGTGCCAGTAGTGCACTGCATCTCTCTGGAAACACCATATATTTT. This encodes CASSALHLSGNTIYF.